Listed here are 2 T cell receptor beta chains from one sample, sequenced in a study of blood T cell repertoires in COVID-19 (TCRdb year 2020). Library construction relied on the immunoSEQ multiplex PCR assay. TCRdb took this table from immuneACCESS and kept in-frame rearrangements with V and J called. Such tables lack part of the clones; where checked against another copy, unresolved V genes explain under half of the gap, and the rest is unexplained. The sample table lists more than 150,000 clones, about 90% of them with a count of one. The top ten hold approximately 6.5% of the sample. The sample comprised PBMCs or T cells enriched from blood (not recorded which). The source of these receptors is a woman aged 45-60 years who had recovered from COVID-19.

CDR3 nucleotide sequence: TGTGCCATCAAGGAACAGGGCCCCATCTTCGAGCAGTACTTC. Residues: CAIKEQGPIFEQYF. V gene TRBV10-3 combines with J gene TRBJ2-7; tentatively, D is TRBD1 (6 bases). Trimming stripped 7 bases from V and 6 bases from J, with 19 bases between. From germline, CDR1 is ENHRY and CDR2 SYGVKD. This CDR3 spans 14 amino acids.

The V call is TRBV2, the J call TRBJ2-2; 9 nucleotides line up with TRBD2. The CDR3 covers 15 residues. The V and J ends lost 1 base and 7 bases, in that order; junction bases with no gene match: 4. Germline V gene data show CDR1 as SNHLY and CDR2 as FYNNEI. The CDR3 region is CASSEGSGSLGELFF. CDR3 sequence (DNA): TGTGCCAGCAGTGAAGGTAGCGGGAGTCTCGGGGAGCTGTTTTTT.